The 23 T cell receptor beta chains presented below share a single source sample, sequenced in a study of post-analysis software for immune sequencing data. Study results and limitations: Patients had higher frequencies than controls of five TRBV segments, including TRBV5-6, TRBV5-1 and TRBV20-1.

Researchers reported that TCR beta cDNA libraries carried unique molecular identifiers. TCRdb ran MiXCR on the PCR reads and lists one entry per CDR3 protein. The profile covers some 700,000 distinct CDR3 sequences, with more than 50% appearing a single time and around 10% taken by the ten largest. No antigen has been assigned to these receptors. Sequenced material: blood. The origin of the receptors is a girl aged 2 to 9 with multiple sclerosis.

This rearrangement joins TRBV6-2 or TRBV6-3 to TRBJ2-5; TRBD2 agrees at 11 bases. J lost 0 bases, V lost 8 bases, and 11 bases had no gene match. The CDR3 is 17 residues long. The germline gives CDR1 MNHEY, CDR2 SVGEGT. The CDR3 is CASGPAGTSGNQETQYF. Here the CDR3 DNA reads TGTGCCAGCGGCCCAGCCGGGACTAGCGGAAACCAAGAGACCCAGTACTTC.

V gene TRBV14 combines with J gene TRBJ2-1, with 14 bases aligning to TRBD2. V lost 2 bases to trimming and J lost 15 bases; unmatched junction nucleotides: 6. There are 14 residues in the CDR3. The germline V gene has CDR1 SGHDN and CDR2 FVKESK. CDR3: CASSQRLAGGPWFF. The CDR3 region has the DNA TGTGCCAGCAGCCAAAGACTAGCGGGAGGGCCATGGTTCTTC.

This clonotype was recorded only once. This sequence joins TRBV7-8 and TRBJ2-3; the match to TRBD2 covers 12 bases. This CDR3 is built from 16 residues. CDR1 and CDR2 from the germline V gene are SGHVS and FQNEAQ. V was clipped by 5 bases and J by 2 bases; unmatched bases: 5. CDR3 in DNA: TGTGCCAGCAGCGCTAGCGGGAGGGGATTCACAGATACGCAGTATTTT. This translates into CASSASGRGFTDTQYF.

The chain links TRBV10-3 to TRBJ2-1; D remains ambiguous. Germline-derived CDR1 and CDR2 are ENHRY and SYGVKD. The CDR3 contains 13 residues. Trimming removed 4 bases at V and 0 bases at J, with 4 bases between. The CDR3 DNA follows: TGTGCCATCAGTGTCGTCTCCTACAATGAGCAGTTCTTC. Its translation is CAISVVSYNEQFF.

CDR3 protein: CASGALGESTDTQYF. The CDR3 DNA is TGTGCCAGCGGCGCACTAGGGGAAAGCACAGATACGCAGTATTTT. The chain carries TRBV3-1 and TRBJ2-3; D assignment may be TRBD1 or TRBD2 (5 bases each). Trimming stripped 8 bases from V and 0 bases from J, with 15 bases between. The CDR3 consists of 15 residues. Germline loops: CDR1 LGHDT, CDR2 YNNKEL (reference sequence).

V usage is TRBV6-6 and J usage is TRBJ2-5; D is unresolved. CDR3 length equals 17 residues. Germline CDR1 is MNHNY and CDR2 is SVGAGI (reference sequence). V was trimmed by 5 bases and J by 3 bases, leaving 22 bases between them. CDR3 nucleotide sequence: TGTGCCAGCAGTCCAGACCGGGTCCTGATACCGAAAGAGACCCAGTACTTC. This gives the protein CASSPDRVLIPKETQYF.

The sample holds a few counts of this clonotype. V and J are TRBV29-1 and TRBJ2-1; unclear D gene. CDR3 size: 13 residues. Trimming removed 3 bases from V and 3 bases from J, with 9 bases in between. Germline CDR1 SQVTM, CDR2 ANQGSEA. The CDR3 bases are TGCAGCGTTGAGGTGACGGACTACAATGAGCAGTTCTTC. It codes for CSVEVTDYNEQFF.

This clonotype has a handful of counts. The V call is TRBV12-3 or TRBV12-4, the J call TRBJ2-7; D tentatively reads TRBD1 or TRBD2 (5 bases each). This CDR3 spans 15 amino acids. The V and J ends lost 3 bases and 1 base respectively, with 13 bases between them. As DNA, the CDR3 is TGTGCCAGCAGTTTGGGGGTTGGGGGTTCCTACGAGCAGTACTTC. Translation gives CASSLGVGGSYEQYF.

This clonotype turned up a few times. V gene TRBV7-2 combines with J gene TRBJ2-3; 11 nucleotides line up with TRBD2. The CDR3 is 15 residues long. Trimming cost V 5 bases and J 3 bases; bases outside gene matches: 4. Germline CDR1 SGHTA, CDR2 FQGNSA. CDR3 region: CASSTGTSGTDTQYF. The CDR3 DNA reads TGTGCCAGCAGCACCGGGACTAGCGGTACAGATACGCAGTATTTT.

This chain uses TRBV7-2 with TRBJ1-6; D is undetermined. The germline gives CDR1 SGHTA, CDR2 FQGNSA. Trimming removed 1 base from V and 2 bases from J, with 6 bases in between. The CDR3 spans 15 residues. This CDR3 reads CASSLGGTYNSPLHF. In DNA form, the CDR3 reads TGTGCCAGCAGCTTAGGCGGGACCTATAATTCACCCCTCCACTTT.

The chain couples TRBV6-6 to TRBJ1-2; D remains ambiguous. There are 17 residues in the CDR3. V was cut by 4 bases and J by 2 bases, with 20 bases left in between. Germline CDR1 reads MNHNY; CDR2 reads SVGAGI (reference sequence). CDR3: CASSSPGTGESNYGYTF. As DNA, the CDR3 is TGTGCCAGCAGTTCACCGGGTACCGGGGAATCGAACTATGGCTACACCTTC.

This chain joins TRBV5-4 and TRBJ2-2; D assignment may be TRBD1 or TRBD2 (5 bases each). V shed 3 bases and J shed 2 bases, with 14 bases lying between them. The CDR3 extends over 16 amino acids. Per germline, CDR1 SGHNT and CDR2 YYREEE (reference sequence). The CDR3 DNA is TGTGCCAGCAGCTCGGTAGGGACGTTAAACACCGGGGAGCTGTTTTTT. Its protein is CASSSVGTLNTGELFF.

In its sample, this clonotype was seen once. J is TRBJ2-3 and V is TRBV6-6, with TRBD1 as a possible D gene (6 bases). V dropped 3 bases and J dropped 2 bases, with 15 bases sitting between them. Germline V gene data show CDR1 as MNHNY and CDR2 as SVGAGI (reference sequence). The CDR3 length is 16 residues. CDR3 coding DNA: TGTGCCAGCAGTTATATGACTGGGGGCGACACAGATACGCAGTATTTT. It yields the protein CASSYMTGGDTDTQYF.

This sequence joins TRBV6-2 or TRBV6-3 and TRBJ2-1; D uncertain. This CDR3 spans 13 amino acids. V lost 5 bases to trimming and J lost 7 bases, with 12 bases between them. The germline V gene encodes CDR1 MNHEY and CDR2 SVGEGT. CDR3 sequence reads: CASSPSYKNEQFF. For the CDR3, the DNA is TGTGCCAGCAGTCCTAGTTACAAGAATGAGCAGTTCTTC.

This clonotype was seen only a few times. At one of its ends the junction is not consistent with the germline gene, which may arise from a read error. The V gene is TRBV4-1, the J gene TRBJ2-7, with TRBD2 as a possible D gene (5 bases). The CDR3 covers 13 residues. Germline lookup yields CDR1 MGHRA and CDR2 YSYEKL. CDR3 loop: CASSRGLTYEQYF. The CDR3 bases are TGTGCCAGCAGCCGAGGGCTAACCTACGAGCAGTACTTC.

CDR3 loop: CAISESVAGSGANVLTF. CDR3 nucleotide sequence: TGTGCCATCAGTGAGTCGGTAGCGGGAAGTGGGGCCAACGTCCTGACTTTC. J is TRBJ2-6 and V is TRBV10-3; 8 positions agree with TRBD2. Germline V gene data show CDR1 as ENHRY and CDR2 as SYGVKD. V was pared by 0 bases and J by 3 bases, with 4 bases of the junction left unmatched. The CDR3 runs to 17 residues.

As DNA, the CDR3 is TGCAGCGTTGAAGATCCCTCGCGGGAGGAAGGCGAGCAGTACGTC. Translation: CSVEDPSREEGEQYV. The gene calls are TRBV29-1 and TRBJ2-7, with 8 bases identical to TRBD2. CDR3 size: 15 residues. Germline CDR1 reads SQVTM; CDR2 reads ANQGSEA. V lost 0 bases and J lost 6; bases outside the gene matches: 10.

V usage is TRBV20-1 and J usage is TRBJ2-5; D could derive from TRBD1 or TRBD2 (5 bases each). The DNA matches TRBJ2-7 better at its end, which makes the J call doubtful. This CDR3 spans 14 amino acids. Per the germline V gene, CDR1 is DFQATT and CDR2 is SNEGSKA (reference sequence). CDR3 coding DNA: TGCAGTGCTAGGGGGGTGGGCTACCGAAACGAGCAGTACTTC. Its translation is CSARGVGYRNEQYF.

This clonotype was seen a single time. The V and J genes are TRBV9 and TRBJ1-1; D may be TRBD1 (5 bases). CDR3 size: 17 residues. Trimming stripped 6 bases from V and 0 bases from J, with 21 bases between. Germline V gives CDR1 SGDLS, CDR2 YYNGEE. The CDR3 region is CASTPRAVSLLNTEAFF. CDR3 bases: TGTGCCAGCACCCCCAGGGCGGTCAGTCTCCTGAACACTGAAGCTTTCTTT.

V and J are TRBV20-1 and TRBJ2-3, with 9 bases aligning to TRBD2. CDR1 and CDR2 (germline): DFQATT, SNEGSKA (reference sequence). The CDR3 sequence is 17 residues long. V gave up 4 bases and J gave up 1 base; unmatched junction bases: 12. The CDR3 protein is CSAKKGQAGGRTDTQYF. Here the CDR3 DNA reads TGCAGTGCTAAGAAGGGTCAAGCGGGGGGCCGCACAGATACGCAGTATTTT.

The chain uses TRBV4-3 and TRBJ1-2; D is uncertain. Trimming took off 3 bases at V and 3 bases at J, with 17 bases between the two ends. CDR1 and CDR2 from the germline V gene are LGHNA and YSLEER. CDR3 size: 16 residues. Here the CDR3 DNA reads TGCGCCAGCAGCCACGCGTTGCGGCCGCGAGACTATGGCTACACCTTC. This codes for CASSHALRPRDYGYTF.

The chain employs TRBV14 and TRBJ2-3, with D maybe TRBD1 (6 bases). This CDR3 has 15 residues. Germline lookup yields CDR1 SGHDN and CDR2 FVKESK. V was pared by 3 bases and J by 0 bases, with 10 bases between. CDR3 sequence: CASSQQGPSTDTQYF. Here the CDR3 DNA reads TGTGCCAGCAGCCAGCAGGGGCCCAGCACAGATACGCAGTATTTT.

The table lists this clonotype with a few counts. The rearrangement joins TRBV20-1 to TRBJ1-1; 8 nucleotides match TRBD1. Germline lookup yields CDR1 DFQATT and CDR2 SNEGSKA (reference sequence). The CDR3 loop spans 15 amino acids. Losses at the gene ends were 0 bases for V and 1 base for J; bases not matched to a gene: 4. CDR3 DNA sequence: TGCAGTGCTAGAGATTCAGGGACAGGGAACACTGAAGCTTTCTTT. Translated, it gives CSARDSGTGNTEAFF.